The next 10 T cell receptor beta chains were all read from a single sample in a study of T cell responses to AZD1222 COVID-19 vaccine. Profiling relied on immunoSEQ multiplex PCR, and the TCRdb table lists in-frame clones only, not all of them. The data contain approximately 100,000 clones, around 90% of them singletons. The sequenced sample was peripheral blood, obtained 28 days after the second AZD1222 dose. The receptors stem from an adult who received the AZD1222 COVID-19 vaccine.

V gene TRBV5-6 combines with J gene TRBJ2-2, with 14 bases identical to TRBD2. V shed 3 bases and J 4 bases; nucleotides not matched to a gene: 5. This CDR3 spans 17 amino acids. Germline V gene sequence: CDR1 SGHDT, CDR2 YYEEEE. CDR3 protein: CASSSGLAGGPTGELFF. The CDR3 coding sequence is TGTGCCAGCAGCTCTGGACTAGCGGGAGGACCCACCGGGGAGCTGTTTTTT. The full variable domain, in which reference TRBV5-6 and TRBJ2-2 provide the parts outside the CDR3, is DAGVTQSPTHLIKTRGQQVTLRCSPKSGHDTVSWYQQALGQGPQFIFQYYEEEERQRGNFPDRFSGHQFPNYSSELNVNALLLGDSALYLCASSSGLAGGPTGELFFGEGSRLTVL.

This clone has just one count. The CDR3 loop is CASSQRVSYEQYF. The CDR3 DNA reads as TGCGCCAGCAGCCAAAGAGTTAGCTACGAGCAGTACTTC. The J gene is TRBJ2-7, the V gene TRBV4-1; D is unresolved. Germline lookup yields CDR1 MGHRA and CDR2 YSYEKL. This CDR3 comprises 13 residues. V was shortened by 2 bases and J by 3 bases, with 8 bases between the two germline ends.

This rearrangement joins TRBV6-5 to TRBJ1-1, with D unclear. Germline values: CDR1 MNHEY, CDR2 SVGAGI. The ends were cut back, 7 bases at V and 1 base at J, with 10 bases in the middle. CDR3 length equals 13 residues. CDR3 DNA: TGTGCCAGCACTTCGGGTCGGAACACTGAAGCTTTCTTT. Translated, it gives CASTSGRNTEAFF.

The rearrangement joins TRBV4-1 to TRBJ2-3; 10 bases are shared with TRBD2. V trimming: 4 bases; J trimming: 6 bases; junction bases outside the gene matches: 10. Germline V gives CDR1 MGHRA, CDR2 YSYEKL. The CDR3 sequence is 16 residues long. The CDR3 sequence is CASSRVLAGVRDTQYF. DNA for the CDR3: TGCGCCAGCAGCCGCGTTCTAGCGGGAGTGAGGGATACGCAGTATTTT.

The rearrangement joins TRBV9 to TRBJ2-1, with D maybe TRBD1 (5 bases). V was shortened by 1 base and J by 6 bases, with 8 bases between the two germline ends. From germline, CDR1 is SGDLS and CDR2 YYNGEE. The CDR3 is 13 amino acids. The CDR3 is CASSVRGFNEQFF. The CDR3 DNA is TGTGCCAGCAGCGTAAGGGGCTTCAATGAGCAGTTCTTC.

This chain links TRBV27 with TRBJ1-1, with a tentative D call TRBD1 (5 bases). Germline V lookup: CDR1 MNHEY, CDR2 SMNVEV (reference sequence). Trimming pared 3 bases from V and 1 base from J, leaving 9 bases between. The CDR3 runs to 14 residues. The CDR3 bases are TGTGCCAGCAGTTTCCAGGGAGGGAACACTGAAGCTTTCTTT. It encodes CASSFQGGNTEAFF.

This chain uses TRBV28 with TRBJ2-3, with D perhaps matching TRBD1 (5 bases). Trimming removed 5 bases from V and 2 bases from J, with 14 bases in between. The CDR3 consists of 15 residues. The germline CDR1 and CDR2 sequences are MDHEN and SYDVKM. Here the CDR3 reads CASSEDRGYTDTQYF. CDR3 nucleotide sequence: TGTGCCAGCAGTGAAGACAGAGGATACACAGATACGCAGTATTTT. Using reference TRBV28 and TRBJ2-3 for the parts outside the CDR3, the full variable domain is DVKVTQSSRYLVKRTGEKVFLECVQDMDHENMFWYRQDPGLGLRLIYFSYDVKMKEKGDIPEGYSVSREKKERFSLILESASTNQTSMYLCASSEDRGYTDTQYFGPGTRLTVL.

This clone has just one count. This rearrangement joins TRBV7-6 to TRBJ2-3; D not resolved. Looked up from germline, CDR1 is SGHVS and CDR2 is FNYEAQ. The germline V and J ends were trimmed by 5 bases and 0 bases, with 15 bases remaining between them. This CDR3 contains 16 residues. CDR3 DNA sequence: TGTGCCAGCAGCGCTCCCTATCGAGCTAGCACAGATACGCAGTATTTT. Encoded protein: CASSAPYRASTDTQYF.

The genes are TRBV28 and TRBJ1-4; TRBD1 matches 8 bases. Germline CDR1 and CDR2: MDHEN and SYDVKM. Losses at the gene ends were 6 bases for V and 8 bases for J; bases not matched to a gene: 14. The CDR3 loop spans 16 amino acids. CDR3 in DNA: TGTGCCAGCAGCCGACTCGCCCCGACAGGGGTAGAAAAACTGTTTTTT. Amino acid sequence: CASSRLAPTGVEKLFF. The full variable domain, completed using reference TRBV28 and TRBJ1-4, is DVKVTQSSRYLVKRTGEKVFLECVQDMDHENMFWYRQDPGLGLRLIYFSYDVKMKEKGDIPEGYSVSREKKERFSLILESASTNQTSMYLCASSRLAPTGVEKLFFGSGTQLSVL.

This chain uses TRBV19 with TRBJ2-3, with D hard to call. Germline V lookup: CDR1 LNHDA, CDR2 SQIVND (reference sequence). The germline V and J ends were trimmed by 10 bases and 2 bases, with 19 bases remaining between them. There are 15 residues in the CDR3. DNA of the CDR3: TGTGCCACCCGAGACCCCGCGAGGTTCACAGATACGCAGTATTTT. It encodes CATRDPARFTDTQYF.